This TCR beta chain appears in the sequencing data of a study of blood T cells in healthy people across ages. Losses at the gene ends were 4 bases for V and 5 bases for J; bases not matched to a gene: 6. This CDR3 comprises 14 residues. This clonotype has only a few counts. Its antigen is unknown. Per-sample PBMC isolation yielded at least 6 million cells. The extraction recovered at least 6 micrograms of total RNA per sample. Using a J-beta primer mix together with a sample-barcoded 5' primer, a second PCR was run for roughly 6 to 12 cycles. Each CDR3 protein gets one entry after TCRdb re-called the 5' RACE reads with MiXCR. The repertoire holds roughly 560,000 distinct CDR3 sequences, with 24% as singletons. The study, taken as a whole, reports: Long-lived and aged donors differed, with more naive CD4+ cells and higher diversity in the long-lived.

The same data also went into a second study, on T cells of mothers and their children. According to that study: Slightly higher overlap, not significant, was seen in related mother-child pairs than in unrelated pairs.

This clonotype was obtained from a boy aged 10-17 years in good health. Sequencing was performed on blood. The rearrangement joins TRBV12-3 or TRBV12-4 to TRBJ1-2; 8 positions match TRBD1. This CDR3 is CASSSPDRAYGYTF. DNA for the CDR3: TGTGCCAGCAGTTCCCCGGACAGGGCATATGGCTACACCTTC.